This T cell receptor beta chain came from a study of blood T cell repertoires in COVID-19. Whole-study context: The samples span acute and convalescent COVID-19 from the United States, Italy and Spain. Nucleic acid was either cDNA or gDNA, and it came from T cells, B-cell-depleted T cells, or PBMCs.

The CDR3 is 11 residues long. Germline assignment: CDR1 MDHEN and CDR2 SYDVKM. Trimming removed 7 bases from V and 9 bases from J, with 12 bases in between. This clone has only one observation. Enrollment of patients from Seattle took place during active infection, with longitudinal follow-up. Data came from immunoSEQ multiplex PCR; TCRdb stores just in-frame clones and leaves some out. The sample yields about 300,000 clones, 65% to 85% seen once. Sequencing was performed on peripheral blood. The V and J genes are TRBV28 and TRBJ2-5; TRBD2 is a possible D gene (5 bases). The sequence was collected from a human donor with COVID-19, enrolled during active disease. The donor label of this sample is uncertain. The CDR3 is CASTYMGAQYF. In nucleotides, the CDR3 is TGTGCCAGCACCTACATGGGAGCCCAGTACTTC.